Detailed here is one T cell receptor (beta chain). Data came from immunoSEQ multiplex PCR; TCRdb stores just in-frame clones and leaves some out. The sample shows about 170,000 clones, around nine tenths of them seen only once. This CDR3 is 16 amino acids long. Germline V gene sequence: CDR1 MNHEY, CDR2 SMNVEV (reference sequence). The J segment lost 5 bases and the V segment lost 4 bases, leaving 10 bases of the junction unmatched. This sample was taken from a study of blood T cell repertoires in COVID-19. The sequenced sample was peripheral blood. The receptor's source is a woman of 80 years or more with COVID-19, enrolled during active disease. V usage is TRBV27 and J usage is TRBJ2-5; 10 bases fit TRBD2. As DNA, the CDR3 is TGTGCCAGCAGTTCCGGACTAGCGGCACTTAGTGAGACCCAGTACTTC. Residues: CASSSGLAALSETQYF.